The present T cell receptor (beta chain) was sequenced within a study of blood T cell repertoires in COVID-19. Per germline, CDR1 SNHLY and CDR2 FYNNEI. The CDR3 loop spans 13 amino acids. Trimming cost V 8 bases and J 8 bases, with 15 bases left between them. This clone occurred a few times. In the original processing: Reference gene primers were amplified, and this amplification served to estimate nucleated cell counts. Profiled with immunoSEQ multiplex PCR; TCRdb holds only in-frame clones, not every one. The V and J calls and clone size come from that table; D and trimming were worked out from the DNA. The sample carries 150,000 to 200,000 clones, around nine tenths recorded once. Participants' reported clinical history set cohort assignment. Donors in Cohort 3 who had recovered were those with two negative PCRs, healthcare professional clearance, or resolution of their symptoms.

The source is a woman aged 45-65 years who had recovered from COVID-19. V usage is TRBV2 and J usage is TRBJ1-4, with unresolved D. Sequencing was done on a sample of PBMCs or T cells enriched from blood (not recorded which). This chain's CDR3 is CASDTYNPEKLFF. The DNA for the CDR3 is TGTGCCAGCGACACCTACAATCCGGAAAAACTGTTTTTT.